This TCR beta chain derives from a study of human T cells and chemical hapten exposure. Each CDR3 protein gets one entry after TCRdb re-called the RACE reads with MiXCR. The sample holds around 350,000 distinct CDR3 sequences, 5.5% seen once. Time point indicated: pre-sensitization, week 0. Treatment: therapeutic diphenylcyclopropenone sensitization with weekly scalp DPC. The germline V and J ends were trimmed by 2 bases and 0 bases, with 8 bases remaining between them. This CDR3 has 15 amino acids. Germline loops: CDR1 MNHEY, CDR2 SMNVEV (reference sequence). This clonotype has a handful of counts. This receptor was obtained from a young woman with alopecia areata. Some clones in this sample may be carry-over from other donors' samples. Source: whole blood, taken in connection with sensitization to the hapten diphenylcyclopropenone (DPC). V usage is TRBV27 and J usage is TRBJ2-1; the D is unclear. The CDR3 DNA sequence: TGTGCCAGCAGTTTACTGGGCGTCTCCTACAATGAGCAGTTCTTC. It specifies CASSLLGVSYNEQFF.